These 8 T cell receptor beta chains share one sample of origin, sequenced in a study of early T cells in non-severe SARS-CoV-2 infection. TCRdb re-derived calls from the 5' RACE reads in MiXCR, one entry per CDR3 protein. This table has about 61,000 distinct CDR3 sequences, approximately 10% appearing once. Sequencing input: whole blood. Receptors were obtained from an adult who was a healthcare worker with PCR-confirmed SARS-CoV-2 infection or an uninfected control (not recorded which).

This chain links TRBV3-1 with TRBJ1-2; 11 bases fit TRBD1. CDR1 LGHDT and CDR2 YNNKEL come from the germline V gene (reference sequence). With 0 bases clipped from V and 7 bases from J, the junction kept 7 bases outside the gene matches. This CDR3 has 16 amino acids. The CDR3 nucleotides read TGTGCCAGCAGCCAAGAGGACAGGGGGCTATTCGCTGGCTACACCTTC. This gives the protein CASSQEDRGLFAGYTF.

This clonotype was seen ten or more times. The genes are TRBV15 and TRBJ1-1, with TRBD1 identical over 8 bases. V shed 5 bases and J 4 bases; nucleotides not matched to a gene: 6. Germline V gene data show CDR1 as LNHNV and CDR2 as YYDKDF (reference sequence). The CDR3 extends over 14 amino acids. The CDR3 nucleotides are TGTGCCACCAGCCCGGACAGGGCAGGCACTGAAGCTTTCTTT. Translation: CATSPDRAGTEAFF.

This clonotype was counted a few times. V gene TRBV7-6 combines with J gene TRBJ1-1; the D gene is possibly TRBD1 (6 bases). V shed 2 bases and J shed 1 base, with 8 bases lying between them. CDR1 is SGHVS and CDR2 is FNYEAQ in the germline V gene. The CDR3 covers 14 residues. The CDR3 is CASSLRGANTEAFF. CDR3 nucleotides: TGTGCCAGCAGCTTAAGGGGGGCGAACACTGAAGCTTTCTTT.

V gene TRBV7-6 combines with J gene TRBJ2-1; D is possibly TRBD1 (5 bases). Trimming cost V 4 bases and J 4 bases, with 11 bases left between them. The CDR3 is 14 residues long. Germline assignment: CDR1 SGHVS and CDR2 FNYEAQ. The CDR3 sequence: CASSYPGAYNEQFF. In DNA form, the CDR3 reads TGTGCCAGCAGCTACCCTGGGGCTTACAATGAGCAGTTCTTC.

V gene TRBV6-1 combines with J gene TRBJ2-2; 7 nucleotides match TRBD1. The CDR3 loop spans 15 amino acids. CDR1 and CDR2 from the germline V gene are MNHNS and SASEGT. The V and J ends lost 6 bases and 4 bases, in that order; junction bases with no gene match: 8. CDR3 in amino acids: CASRGTARSTGELFF. Here the CDR3 DNA reads TGTGCCAGCAGGGGGACAGCCCGATCCACCGGGGAGCTGTTTTTT.

V gene TRBV29-1 combines with J gene TRBJ2-7, with 8 bases fitting TRBD2. Germline CDR1 and CDR2: SQVTM and ANQGSEA. This CDR3 spans 13 amino acids. V trimming: 4 bases; J trimming: 2 bases; junction bases outside the gene matches: 4. CDR3 sequence: CSVVRGGTYEQYF. The CDR3 DNA reads TGCAGCGTTGTTCGGGGGGGGACCTACGAGCAGTACTTC.

This clonotype has only a few counts. J is TRBJ1-1 and V is TRBV29-1, with TRBD1 matching 7 bases. The germline V gene encodes CDR1 SQVTM and CDR2 ANQGSEA. V shed 6 bases and J 7 bases; nucleotides not matched to a gene: 2. The CDR3 consists of 10 residues. The CDR3 is CSVYRGEAFF. The CDR3 DNA follows: TGCAGCGTATACAGGGGTGAAGCTTTCTTT.

The V gene is TRBV12-3 or TRBV12-4, the J gene TRBJ2-2, with D perhaps matching TRBD1 or TRBD2 (5 bases each). The CDR3 length is 12 residues. V was trimmed by 6 bases and J by 6 bases, leaving 8 bases between them. In DNA form, the CDR3 reads TGTGCCAGCAGACGGGGCGCCGGGGAGCTGTTTTTT. Protein: CASRRGAGELFF.